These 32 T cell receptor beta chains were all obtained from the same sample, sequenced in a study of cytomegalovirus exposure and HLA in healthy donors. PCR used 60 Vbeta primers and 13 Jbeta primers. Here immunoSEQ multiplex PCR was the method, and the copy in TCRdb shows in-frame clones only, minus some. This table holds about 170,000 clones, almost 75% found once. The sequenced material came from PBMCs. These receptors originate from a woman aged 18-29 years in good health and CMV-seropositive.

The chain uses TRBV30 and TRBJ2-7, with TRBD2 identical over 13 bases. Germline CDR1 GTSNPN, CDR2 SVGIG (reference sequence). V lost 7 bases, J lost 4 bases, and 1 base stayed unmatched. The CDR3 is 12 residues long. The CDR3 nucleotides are TGTGCCTTGACTAGCGGGGGGTACGAGCAGTACTTC. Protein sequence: CALTSGGYEQYF.

CDR3: CASSSGTKETQYF. The DNA for the CDR3 is TGTGCCAGCAGTTCCGGGACTAAAGAGACCCAGTACTTC. V usage is TRBV9 and J usage is TRBJ2-5; 7 bases fit TRBD2. Germline CDR1 is SGDLS and CDR2 is YYNGEE. J lost 3 bases, V lost 5 bases, and 4 bases had no gene match. This CDR3 has 13 residues.

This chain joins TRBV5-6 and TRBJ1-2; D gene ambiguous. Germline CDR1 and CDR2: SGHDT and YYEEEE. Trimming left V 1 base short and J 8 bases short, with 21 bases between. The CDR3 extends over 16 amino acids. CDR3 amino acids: CASSLQPTTAHSGYTF. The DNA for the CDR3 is TGTGCCAGCAGCTTGCAACCGACCACAGCCCACTCGGGCTACACCTTC.

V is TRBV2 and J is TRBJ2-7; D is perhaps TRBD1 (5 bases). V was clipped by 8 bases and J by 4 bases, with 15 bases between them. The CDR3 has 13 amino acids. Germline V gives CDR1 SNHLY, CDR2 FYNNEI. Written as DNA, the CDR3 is TGTGCCAGCGGGGTCCAGGGCAAGTACGAGCAGTACTTC. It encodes CASGVQGKYEQYF. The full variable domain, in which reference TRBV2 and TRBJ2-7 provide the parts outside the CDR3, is EPEVTQTPSHQVTQMGQEVILRCVPISNHLYFYWYRQILGQKVEFLVSFYNNEISEKSEIFDDQFSVERPDGSNFTLKIRSTKLEDSAMYFCASGVQGKYEQYFGPGTRLTVT.

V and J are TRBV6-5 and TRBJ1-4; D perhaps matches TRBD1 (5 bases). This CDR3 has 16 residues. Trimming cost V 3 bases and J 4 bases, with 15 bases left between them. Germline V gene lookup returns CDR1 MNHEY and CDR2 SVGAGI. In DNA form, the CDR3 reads TGTGCCAGCAGTTATGGGGCCAGGGCCTATAATGAAAAACTGTTTTTT. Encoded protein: CASSYGARAYNEKLFF.

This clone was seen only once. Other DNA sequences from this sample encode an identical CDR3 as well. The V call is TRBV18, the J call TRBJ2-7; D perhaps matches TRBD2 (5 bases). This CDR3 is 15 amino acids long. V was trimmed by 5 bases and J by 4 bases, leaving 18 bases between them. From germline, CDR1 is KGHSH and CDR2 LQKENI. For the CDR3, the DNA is TGTGCCAGCTCATCTGAGACGGGGTTCTCTTACGAGCAGTACTTC. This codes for CASSSETGFSYEQYF.

CDR3 sequence reads: CASSADRPSTDTQYF. The CDR3 DNA reads TGTGCCAGCAGCGCGGACAGACCTAGCACAGATACGCAGTATTTT. The V gene is TRBV7-9, the J gene TRBJ2-3; a weak D match, TRBD1 (6 bases). The germline V and J ends were trimmed by 5 bases and 0 bases, with 12 bases remaining between them. This CDR3 spans 15 amino acids. Per germline, CDR1 SEHNR and CDR2 FQNEAQ (reference sequence).

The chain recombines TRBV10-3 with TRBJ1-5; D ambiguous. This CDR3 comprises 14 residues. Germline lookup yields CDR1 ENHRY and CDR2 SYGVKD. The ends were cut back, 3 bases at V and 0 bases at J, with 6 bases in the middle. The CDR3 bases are TGTGCCATCAGTGATCAGTTTAGCAATCAGCCCCAGCATTTT. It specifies CAISDQFSNQPQHF.

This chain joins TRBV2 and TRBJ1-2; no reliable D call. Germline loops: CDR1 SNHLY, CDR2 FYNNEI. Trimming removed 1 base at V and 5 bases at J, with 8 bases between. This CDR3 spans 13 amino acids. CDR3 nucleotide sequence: TGTGCCAGCAGTGAAGATCCCGGGTATGGCTACACCTTC. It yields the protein CASSEDPGYGYTF.

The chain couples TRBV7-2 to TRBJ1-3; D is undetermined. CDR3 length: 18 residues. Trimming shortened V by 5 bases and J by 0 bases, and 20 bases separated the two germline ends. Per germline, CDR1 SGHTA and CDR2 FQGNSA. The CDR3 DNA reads TGTGCCAGCAGCCCCGGTGGGCTTACTCCTAACTCTGGAAACACCATATATTTT. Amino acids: CASSPGGLTPNSGNTIYF.

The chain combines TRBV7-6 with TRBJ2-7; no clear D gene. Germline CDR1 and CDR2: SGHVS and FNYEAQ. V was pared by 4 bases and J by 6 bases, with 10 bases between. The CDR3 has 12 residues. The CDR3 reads CASSSPPGEQYF. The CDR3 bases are TGTGCCAGCAGCTCACCCCCGGGCGAGCAGTACTTC.

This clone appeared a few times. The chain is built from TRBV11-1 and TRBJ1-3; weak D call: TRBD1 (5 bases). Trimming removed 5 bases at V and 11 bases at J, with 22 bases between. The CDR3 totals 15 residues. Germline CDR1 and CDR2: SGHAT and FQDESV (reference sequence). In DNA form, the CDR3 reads TGTGCCAGCAGCCCTCGGGAGGCGTCCCGGGGGTCCATATATTTT. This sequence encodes CASSPREASRGSIYF.

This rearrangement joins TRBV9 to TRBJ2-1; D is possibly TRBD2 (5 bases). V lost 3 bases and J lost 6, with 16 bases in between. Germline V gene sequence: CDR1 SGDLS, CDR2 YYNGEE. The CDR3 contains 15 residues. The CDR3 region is CASSELTISPNEQFF. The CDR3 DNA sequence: TGTGCCAGCAGCGAACTGACTATATCTCCCAATGAGCAGTTCTTC.

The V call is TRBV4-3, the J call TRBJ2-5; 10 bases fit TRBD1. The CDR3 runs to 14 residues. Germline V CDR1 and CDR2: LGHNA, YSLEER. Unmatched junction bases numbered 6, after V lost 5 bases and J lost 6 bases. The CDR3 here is CASSSTTGGKTQYF. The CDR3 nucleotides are TGCGCCAGCAGCTCAACGACAGGGGGCAAGACCCAGTACTTC.

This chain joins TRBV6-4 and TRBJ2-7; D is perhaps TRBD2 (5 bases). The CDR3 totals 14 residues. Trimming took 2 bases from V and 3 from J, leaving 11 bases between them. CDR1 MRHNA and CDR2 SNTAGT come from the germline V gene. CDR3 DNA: TGTGCCAGCAGTGACACCCCGGGGAGCTACGAGCAGTACTTC. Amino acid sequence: CASSDTPGSYEQYF.

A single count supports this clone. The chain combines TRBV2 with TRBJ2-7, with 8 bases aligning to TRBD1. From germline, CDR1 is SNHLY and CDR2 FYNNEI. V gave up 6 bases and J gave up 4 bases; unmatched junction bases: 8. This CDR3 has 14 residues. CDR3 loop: CASSPGQGGYEQYF. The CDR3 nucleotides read TGTGCCAGCAGCCCAGGACAGGGTGGGTACGAGCAGTACTTC.

CDR3 loop: CASRPTGAYEQYF. In DNA form, the CDR3 reads TGCGCCAGCAGACCGACAGGGGCCTACGAGCAGTACTTC. This chain links TRBV4-1 with TRBJ2-7; TRBD1 agrees at 8 bases. V trimming: 6 bases; J trimming: 2 bases; junction bases outside the gene matches: 3. CDR1 and CDR2 from the germline V gene are MGHRA and YSYEKL. The CDR3 covers 13 residues.

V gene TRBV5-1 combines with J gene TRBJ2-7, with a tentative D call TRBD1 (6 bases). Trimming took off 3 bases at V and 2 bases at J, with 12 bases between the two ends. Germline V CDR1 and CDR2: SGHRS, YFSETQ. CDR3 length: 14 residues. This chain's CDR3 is CASSSGQNTYEQYF. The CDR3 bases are TGCGCCAGCAGCTCGGGACAAAATACCTACGAGCAGTACTTC. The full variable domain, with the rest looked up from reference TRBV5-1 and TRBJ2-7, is KAGVTQTPRYLIKTRGQQVTLSCSPISGHRSVSWYQQTPGQGLQFLFEYFSETQRNKGNFPGRFSGRQFSNSRSEMNVSTLELGDSALYLCASSSGQNTYEQYFGPGTRLTVT.

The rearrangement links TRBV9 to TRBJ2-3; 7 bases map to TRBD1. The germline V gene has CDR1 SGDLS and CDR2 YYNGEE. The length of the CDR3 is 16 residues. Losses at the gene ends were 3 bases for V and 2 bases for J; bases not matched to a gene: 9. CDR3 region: CASSAGTAEYTDTQYF. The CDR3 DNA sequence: TGTGCCAGCAGCGCAGGGACAGCGGAATACACAGATACGCAGTATTTT.

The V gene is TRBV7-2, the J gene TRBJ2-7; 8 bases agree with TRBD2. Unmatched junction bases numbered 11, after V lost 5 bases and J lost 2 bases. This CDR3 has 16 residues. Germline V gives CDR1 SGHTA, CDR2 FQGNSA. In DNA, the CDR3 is TGTGCCAGCAGCATATCCCCTAGCGGGCTTACCTACGAGCAGTACTTC. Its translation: CASSISPSGLTYEQYF.

This CDR3 is CASRGTGALANEKLFF. For the CDR3, the DNA is TGTGCCAGCAGAGGAACAGGGGCCCTCGCTAATGAAAAACTGTTTTTT. The V and J genes are TRBV6-6 and TRBJ1-4; 7 nucleotides align to TRBD1. CDR1 is MNHNY and CDR2 is SVGAGI in the germline V gene (reference sequence). The junction had 10 bases not matched to a gene; V was cut back by 6 bases and J by 3 bases. CDR3 length equals 16 residues.

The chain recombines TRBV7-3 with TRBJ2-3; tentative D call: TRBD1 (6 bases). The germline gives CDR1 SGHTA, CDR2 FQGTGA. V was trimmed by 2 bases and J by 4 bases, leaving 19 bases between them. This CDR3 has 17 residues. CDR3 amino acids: CASSLLPGQGTSDTQYF. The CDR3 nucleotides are TGTGCCAGCAGCTTACTTCCTGGGCAGGGGACGTCAGATACGCAGTATTTT.

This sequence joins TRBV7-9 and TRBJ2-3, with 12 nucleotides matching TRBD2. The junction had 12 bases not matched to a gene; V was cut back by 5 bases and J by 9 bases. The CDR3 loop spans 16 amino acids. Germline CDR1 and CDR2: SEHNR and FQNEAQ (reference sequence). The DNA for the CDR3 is TGTGCCAGCAGCCCCTTGACTAGCGGGGGCCTCGGGACGCAGTATTTT. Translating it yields CASSPLTSGGLGTQYF.

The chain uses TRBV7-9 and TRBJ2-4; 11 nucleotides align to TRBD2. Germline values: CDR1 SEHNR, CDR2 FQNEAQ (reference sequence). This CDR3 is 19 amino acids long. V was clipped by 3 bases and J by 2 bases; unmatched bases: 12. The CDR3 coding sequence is TGTGCCAGCAGCTTTTGGGTTAGCGGGGGGGACCTGTCCAAAAACATTCAGTACTTC. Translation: CASSFWVSGGDLSKNIQYF.

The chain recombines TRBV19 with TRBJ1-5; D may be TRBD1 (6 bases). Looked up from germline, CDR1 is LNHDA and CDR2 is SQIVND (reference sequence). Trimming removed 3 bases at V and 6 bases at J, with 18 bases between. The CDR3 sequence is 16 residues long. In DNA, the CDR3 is TGTGCCAGTAGTATTAAAGTCGGGGGGCCCAGTCAGCCCCAGCATTTT. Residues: CASSIKVGGPSQPQHF.

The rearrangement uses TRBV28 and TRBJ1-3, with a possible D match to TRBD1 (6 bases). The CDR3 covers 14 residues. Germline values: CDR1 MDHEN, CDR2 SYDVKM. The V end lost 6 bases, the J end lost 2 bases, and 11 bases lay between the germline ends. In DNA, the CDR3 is TGTGCCAGCAGACAGGGTGCCACTGGAAACACCATATATTTT. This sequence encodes CASRQGATGNTIYF.

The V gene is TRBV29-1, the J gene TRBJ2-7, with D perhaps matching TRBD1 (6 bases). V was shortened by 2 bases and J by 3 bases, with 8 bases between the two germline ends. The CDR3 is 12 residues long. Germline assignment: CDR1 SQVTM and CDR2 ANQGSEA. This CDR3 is CSVEIGGYEQYF. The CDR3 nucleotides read TGCAGCGTTGAAATAGGGGGCTACGAGCAGTACTTC.

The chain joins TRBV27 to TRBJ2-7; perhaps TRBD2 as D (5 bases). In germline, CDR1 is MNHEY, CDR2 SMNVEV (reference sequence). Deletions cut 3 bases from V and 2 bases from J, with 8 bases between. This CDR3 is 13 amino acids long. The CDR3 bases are TGTGCCAGCAGTTTTGACTATACCTACGAGCAGTACTTC. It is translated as CASSFDYTYEQYF.

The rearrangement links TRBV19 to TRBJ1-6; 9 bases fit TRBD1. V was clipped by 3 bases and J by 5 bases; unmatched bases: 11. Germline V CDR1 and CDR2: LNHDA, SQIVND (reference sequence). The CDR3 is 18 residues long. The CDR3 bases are TGTGCCAGTAGTATCGTTACACCGGGACAGGGCAATAATTCACCCCTCCACTTT. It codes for CASSIVTPGQGNNSPLHF.

The CDR3 sequence is CASSLAAGGGADTQYF. CDR3 DNA sequence: TGTGCCAGCAGCTTAGCGGCGGGGGGCGGGGCAGATACGCAGTATTTT. V and J are TRBV7-2 and TRBJ2-3; 8 nucleotides align to TRBD2. The CDR3 is 16 amino acids. With V trimmed by 0 bases and J by 4 bases, 6 bases remained unmatched. Germline V CDR1 and CDR2: SGHTA, FQGNSA.

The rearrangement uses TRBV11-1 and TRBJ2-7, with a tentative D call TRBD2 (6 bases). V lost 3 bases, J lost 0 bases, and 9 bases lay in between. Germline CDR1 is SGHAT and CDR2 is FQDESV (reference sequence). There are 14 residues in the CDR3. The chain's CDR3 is CASSFGGLSYEQYF. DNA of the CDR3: TGTGCCAGCAGCTTCGGGGGTCTCTCCTACGAGCAGTACTTC.

CDR3 coding DNA: TGTGCCAGCCAGGCCGACCTAGCCATCAGTGAGCAGTTCTTC. Its protein is CASQADLAISEQFF. The chain has TRBV5-4 and TRBJ2-1; possible D gene TRBD2, 5 bases. The CDR3 has 14 amino acids. V was clipped by 7 bases and J by 9 bases, with 20 bases between them. CDR1 is SGHNT, CDR2 YYREEE, per germline (reference sequence). The full variable domain, with the rest looked up from reference TRBV5-4 and TRBJ2-1, is ETGVTQSPTHLIKTRGQQVTLRCSSQSGHNTVSWYQQALGQGPQFIFQYYREEENGRGNFPPRFSGLQFPNYSSELNVNALELDDSALYLCASQADLAISEQFFGPGTRLTVL.